This T cell receptor beta chain was captured in a study of T cell responses to AZD1222 COVID-19 vaccine (dated by TCRdb to the early 2020s). Regarding the research as a whole: AZD1222 recipients with second doses at about 4 weeks or about 12 weeks were pooled, because spike-specific TCR depth and breadth did not differ between schedules. TCR sequencing covered fewer than 250 trial participants: 200 to 220 given two doses of AZD1222 and approximately 25 given two doses of MenACWY control vaccine. Enrollment into the trials was organized by age into subgroups of 18-55, 56-69 and 70-plus years, and those subgroups contained around 150, 28 and 57 TCR-sequenced participants, respectively. Broader findings and caveats from the paper: No day 14 peak-response samples were available, so repertoires were characterized only after the peak T cell response. Vaccine-associated CD4 TCRs spanned the whole spike protein, with dominant responses in regions 160-218 and 743-854. Reportedly, almost half of the unique spike-specific TCRs recognized epitopes lying outside the regions that are mutated in the B.1.351 and B.1.1.7 variants. Conclusions about previously exposed vaccinees are limited because only six or seven AZD1222 recipients were SARS-CoV-2 seropositive at baseline. Participants were mostly white British, with more females than males. The authors suggested clonal diversity may have been underestimated. A significant rise in spike-specific TCR breadth and depth was observed after two AZD1222 doses relative to day 0 and relative to MenACWY recipients. In the small 56-69-year group, the increase in depth fell short of significance, most likely because of low power.

The CDR3 regions of human TCRbeta chains were subjected to immunosequencing. The authors' pipeline ran thus. TCRs in the repertoires were matched against a reference library of SARS-CoV-2-specific TCRs that had been generated with the MIRA antigen-specificity platform. Breadth was defined as the fraction of unique TCRs that were SARS-CoV-2-associated, and depth was defined as the fraction of total T cells that were SARS-CoV-2-associated. Using the MIRA data, each spike-specific TCR was assigned both to the spike region to which the TCR was reactive and to a CD4 or CD8 class. Log10-transformed breadth and depth values were compared by one-way ANOVA with Sidak's multiple comparisons tests. The source is immuneACCESS, and TCRdb retained only in-frame sequences with V and J called. Part of the clones is not carried over; for the studies checked, unresolved V genes explain less than half of this, and the remainder is unexplained. V and J calls and clone size are as listed in that table; D and trimming were resolved from the DNA. Present in this sample are 90,000 to 110,000 clones, approximately 90% of which were seen just once. The ten largest clones represent 6% to 8% of the sample.

V lost 6 bases and J lost 4 bases; the stretch between them is 21 bases long. Including the terminal cysteine and phenylalanine, the CDR3 comprises 16 residues. Only the CDR3 DNA stays, 48 bases, in frame from base 1. The germline V gene sets CDR1 to MGHRA and CDR2 to YSYEKL. The meaning of the sample's time point label: baseline before first vaccination. The vaccinee samples were drawn from two UK trials, COV001 and COV002, one of which was a single-blind randomized controlled phase 2/3 trial testing AZD1222 (ChAdOx1 nCoV-19) in healthy adults. Trial participant PBMC samples were collected at day 0 and day 28 after the second dose for TCRbeta chain sequencing. Points on this clone: Its antigen is not yet known. Within one base of it there is no much larger clone, and no base qualities were kept.

The sample here was peripheral blood, taken on day 0 of AZD1222 vaccination. The clonotype originates from an adult in good health. The chain joins TRBV4-1 to TRBJ1-1, and possibly TRBD1, on 5 matching bases. The encoded CDR3 is CASSPLDGATGTEAFF. In nucleotide form, the sequence is TGCGCCAGCAGTCCTCTTGATGGGGCGACGGGCACTGAAGCTTTCTTT.